The 23 T cell receptor beta chains reported below all come from one sample, sequenced in a study of T cell responses to AZD1222 COVID-19 vaccine. Here immunoSEQ multiplex PCR was the method, and the copy in TCRdb shows in-frame clones only, minus some. The table records under 150,000 clones, over 75% of them present only once. The sample in question was peripheral blood, obtained on day 0 of MenACWY control vaccination. The source is an adult in good health.

V gene TRBV19 combines with J gene TRBJ1-3, with 11 bases identical to TRBD1. The CDR3 has 17 amino acids. Trimming at V came to 6 bases and at J to 1 base, leaving 8 bases not matched to a gene. The germline V gene encodes CDR1 LNHDA and CDR2 SQIVND (reference sequence). This CDR3 is CASRSWTGGISGNTIYF. In nucleotides, the CDR3 is TGTGCCAGTAGGAGTTGGACAGGGGGCATTTCTGGAAACACCATATATTTT. Together with reference TRBV19 and TRBJ1-3, the CDR3 gives the full variable domain: DGGITQSPKYLFRKEGQNVTLSCEQNLNHDAMYWYRQDPGQGLRLIYYSQIVNDFQKGDIAEGYSVSREKKESFPLTVTSAQKNPTAFYLCASRSWTGGISGNTIYFGEGSWLTVV.

The CDR3 protein is CASSPSGTQNTEAFF. CDR3 in DNA: TGTGCCAGCTCACCTTCCGGGACACAGAACACTGAAGCTTTCTTT. The chain joins TRBV18 to TRBJ1-1, with D possibly matching TRBD1 (6 bases). CDR3 length: 15 amino acids. Germline lookup yields CDR1 KGHSH and CDR2 LQKENI. The V end lost 3 bases, the J end lost 1 base, and 12 bases lay between the germline ends. The full variable domain, in which reference TRBV18 and TRBJ1-1 provide the parts outside the CDR3, is NAGVMQNPRHLVRRRGQEARLRCSPMKGHSHVYWYRQLPEEGLKFMVYLQKENIIDESGMPKERFSAEFPKEGPSILRIQQVVRGDSAAYFCASSPSGTQNTEAFFGQGTRLTVV.

V is TRBV4-2 and J is TRBJ2-7, with a possible D match to TRBD2 (6 bases). The end of the DNA fits TRBJ2-1 better, so the J call may be wrong. CDR3 length: 15 residues. Germline CDR1 is LGHNA and CDR2 is YNFKEQ. The CDR3 loop reads CASSQDRELYNEQFF. The CDR3, as DNA: TGTGCCAGCAGCCAAGATCGGGAGCTATACAATGAGCAGTTCTTC.

This chain uses TRBV9 with TRBJ2-7; 7 bases match TRBD2. J was trimmed by 2 bases and V by 4 bases; bases with no gene match: 9. The CDR3 consists of 15 residues. From germline, CDR1 is SGDLS and CDR2 YYNGEE. The chain's CDR3 is CASSLGASGTYEQYF. The CDR3 DNA follows: TGTGCCAGCAGCCTCGGGGCTAGCGGTACCTACGAGCAGTACTTC.

The chain carries TRBV5-1 and TRBJ1-1, with TRBD1 matching 10 bases. Trimming took 6 bases from V and 3 from J; bases not matched to a gene: 11. CDR1 and CDR2 (germline): SGHRS, YFSETQ. This CDR3 is 16 amino acids long. The CDR3 loop reads CASNPGQGFLDTEAFF. The CDR3 DNA follows: TGCGCCAGCAACCCGGGACAGGGGTTTTTAGACACTGAAGCTTTCTTT.

In this sample, this clone turned up once. V is TRBV4-1 and J is TRBJ2-6; D is unclear. V was cut by 2 bases and J by 8 bases, with 4 bases left in between. Germline CDR1 and CDR2: MGHRA and YSYEKL. The CDR3 covers 12 residues. CDR3: CASSQITNVLTF. CDR3 DNA sequence: TGCGCCAGCAGCCAAATTACCAACGTCCTGACTTTC.

The V call is TRBV5-4, the J call TRBJ2-3, with TRBD2 identical over 12 bases. V was pared by 2 bases and J by 5 bases, with 6 bases of the junction left unmatched. Germline V gene lookup returns CDR1 SGHNT and CDR2 YYREEE (reference sequence). This CDR3 is built from 16 residues. CDR3 sequence reads: CASSLRTSGIGDTQYF. DNA of the CDR3: TGTGCCAGCAGCTTAAGGACTAGCGGGATAGGAGATACGCAGTATTTT.

This clone was observed a few times. V and J are TRBV2 and TRBJ2-7, with 7 nucleotides matching TRBD1. Germline values: CDR1 SNHLY, CDR2 FYNNEI. The ends lost 7 bases at V and 5 bases at J; junction bases unmatched: 5. This CDR3 is built from 12 residues. DNA of the CDR3: TGTGCCAGCAAGGCCAGGGGGAACGAGCAGTACTTC. This encodes CASKARGNEQYF.

This clone was observed a handful of times. The chain joins TRBV5-1 to TRBJ1-2, with 9 bases identical to TRBD1. Germline V gene sequence: CDR1 SGHRS, CDR2 YFSETQ. V was clipped by 0 bases and J by 3 bases; unmatched bases: 9. The CDR3 totals 17 residues. CDR3 residues: CASSLGYRGRAHYGYTF. The CDR3 nucleotides read TGCGCCAGCAGCTTGGGGTACAGGGGGCGAGCCCACTATGGCTACACCTTC.

The chain combines TRBV7-3 with TRBJ2-5, with D perhaps TRBD1 (6 bases). Trimming removed 5 bases at V and 5 bases at J, with 18 bases between. Germline CDR1 and CDR2: SGHTA and FQGTGA. The CDR3 has 15 amino acids. Here the CDR3 reads CASSPVGQGWETQYF. The DNA for the CDR3 is TGTGCCAGCAGCCCAGTGGGGCAGGGGTGGGAGACCCAGTACTTC. Full variable domain (remainder filled in from reference TRBV7-3 and TRBJ2-5): GAGVSQTPSNKVTEKGKYVELRCDPISGHTALYWYRQSLGQGPEFLIYFQGTGAADDSGLPNDRFFAVRPEGSVSTLKIQRTERGDSAVYLCASSPVGQGWETQYFGPGTRLLVL.

The chain combines TRBV7-2 with TRBJ2-7; 7 nucleotides line up with TRBD1. Unmatched junction bases numbered 4, after V lost 2 bases and J lost 3 bases. Germline assignment: CDR1 SGHTA and CDR2 FQGNSA. CDR3 length: 14 amino acids. The chain's CDR3 is CASSLNRDSYEQYF. In DNA, the CDR3 is TGTGCCAGCAGCTTAAACCGGGACAGCTACGAGCAGTACTTC.

The V and J genes are TRBV6-5 and TRBJ2-7, with 11 bases matching TRBD2. The CDR3 is 14 residues long. Germline V gene sequence: CDR1 MNHEY, CDR2 SVGAGI. V lost 8 bases to trimming and J lost 6 bases; unmatched junction nucleotides: 9. The CDR3 is CASCTSGSLSEQYF. The CDR3 DNA reads as TGTGCCAGCTGCACTAGCGGGAGTTTGAGCGAGCAGTACTTC.

The CDR3 sequence: CATRLAAPSYNEQFF. CDR3 nucleotides: TGTGCCACCCGACTAGCGGCCCCCTCCTACAATGAGCAGTTCTTC. The chain is built from TRBV19 and TRBJ2-1; 9 bases map to TRBD2. The J segment lost 0 bases and the V segment lost 10 bases, leaving 7 bases of the junction unmatched. The germline V gene has CDR1 LNHDA and CDR2 SQIVND (reference sequence). The CDR3 is 15 amino acids.

The V and J genes are TRBV15 and TRBJ1-5; D remains ambiguous. CDR1 LNHNV and CDR2 YYDKDF come from the germline V gene (reference sequence). This CDR3 comprises 14 residues. Trimming stripped 0 bases from V and 6 bases from J, with 9 bases between. CDR3 bases: TGTGCCACCAGCAGAGATGGGCGGGGTCAGCCCCAGCATTTT. Encoded protein: CATSRDGRGQPQHF.

As DNA, the CDR3 is TGTGCCAGCAGCGGGACAGTTAACTATGGCTACACCTTC. Translated, it gives CASSGTVNYGYTF. V usage is TRBV6-5 and J usage is TRBJ1-2, with 7 bases matching TRBD1. Losses at the gene ends were 6 bases for V and 1 base for J; bases not matched to a gene: 2. CDR3 length: 13 amino acids. Germline V gene lookup returns CDR1 MNHEY and CDR2 SVGAGI.

This chain uses TRBV5-4 with TRBJ1-2, with D maybe TRBD1 (5 bases). V lost 4 bases to trimming and J lost 4 bases, with 11 bases between them. From germline, CDR1 is SGHNT and CDR2 YYREEE (reference sequence). The CDR3 has 13 amino acids. CDR3 nucleotide sequence: TGTGCCAGCAGCCTCGACAGCCTCTATGGCTACACCTTC. Amino acids: CASSLDSLYGYTF. Together with reference TRBV5-4 and TRBJ1-2, the CDR3 gives the full variable domain: ETGVTQSPTHLIKTRGQQVTLRCSSQSGHNTVSWYQQALGQGPQFIFQYYREEENGRGNFPPRFSGLQFPNYSSELNVNALELDDSALYLCASSLDSLYGYTFGSGTRLTVV.

The rearrangement links TRBV6-2 or TRBV6-3 to TRBJ1-2; D is uncertain. The CDR3 runs to 12 residues. Germline assignment: CDR1 MNHEY and CDR2 SVGEGT. Trimming removed 6 bases from V and 8 bases from J, with 13 bases in between. Here the CDR3 DNA reads TGTGCCAGCAGCCCTGAAGGGTTCGGCTACACCTTC. As protein: CASSPEGFGYTF.

This sequence joins TRBV7-9 and TRBJ1-1; D remains unclear. Germline lookup yields CDR1 SEHNR and CDR2 FQNEAQ (reference sequence). The CDR3 is 12 residues long. The V and J ends lost 5 bases and 7 bases respectively, with 11 bases between them. The CDR3 protein is CASSRAGNEAFF. The DNA for the CDR3 is TGTGCCAGCAGCCGTGCCGGGAATGAAGCTTTCTTT.

The CDR3 DNA reads as TGTGCCAGCAGCTTGGGGGGGAAGGTAGGCAATCAGCCCCAGCATTTT. Translation gives CASSLGGKVGNQPQHF. The V call is TRBV7-8, the J call TRBJ1-5; the D gene is possibly TRBD1 (5 bases). V was trimmed by 3 bases and J by 2 bases, leaving 14 bases between them. CDR1 and CDR2 from the germline V gene are SGHVS and FQNEAQ. The CDR3 has 16 residues.

J is TRBJ2-3 and V is TRBV5-4; D is unresolved. Between the trimmed V and J ends, which lost 1 base and 2 bases, there was a span of 5 bases. CDR3 length: 13 residues. Germline V lookup: CDR1 SGHNT, CDR2 YYREEE (reference sequence). CDR3 DNA sequence: TGTGCCAGCAGCTTGATGATCACAGATACGCAGTATTTT. Protein product: CASSLMITDTQYF.

This chain uses TRBV5-1 with TRBJ2-3, with D perhaps matching TRBD2 (5 bases). Deletions cut 4 bases from V and 0 bases from J, with 15 bases between. This CDR3 contains 16 residues. Germline V gene sequence: CDR1 SGHRS, CDR2 YFSETQ. CDR3 DNA sequence: TGCGCCAGCAGCCTGATGGGTGGACTTAGCACAGATACGCAGTATTTT. Translation: CASSLMGGLSTDTQYF.

The V and J genes are TRBV9 and TRBJ1-1, with a weak D call TRBD1 (6 bases). The CDR3 loop spans 15 amino acids. V lost 2 bases to trimming and J lost 7 bases, with 18 bases between them. CDR1 and CDR2 from the germline V gene are SGDLS and YYNGEE. This CDR3 is CASSVRDIEYGEAFF. CDR3 bases: TGTGCCAGCAGCGTCCGGGACATCGAGTATGGTGAAGCTTTCTTT.

This clone was seen at least ten times. This chain joins TRBV9 and TRBJ2-1, with TRBD2 identical over 10 bases. The J segment lost 3 bases and the V segment lost 4 bases, leaving 4 bases of the junction unmatched. Germline assignment: CDR1 SGDLS and CDR2 YYNGEE. The CDR3 length is 15 residues. The CDR3 sequence is CASSPAGGGYNEQFF. CDR3 coding DNA: TGTGCCAGCAGCCCAGCGGGAGGGGGCTACAATGAGCAGTTCTTC.